This T cell receptor beta chain was retrieved from a study of cytomegalovirus exposure and HLA in healthy donors. The CDR3 has 14 amino acids. V was trimmed by 5 bases and J by 1 base, leaving 11 bases between them. The V gene's germline CDR1 is LNHNV and CDR2 YYDKDF (reference sequence). The PCR ran on 60 Vbeta and 13 Jbeta primers. Using immunoSEQ multiplex PCR, the repertoire was profiled, and TCRdb retains in-frame clones only, with some absent. The sample includes under 200,000 clones. The sequencing input was PBMCs. The V gene is TRBV15, the J gene TRBJ1-2, with D perhaps TRBD1 (5 bases). This clonotype was sampled from a man aged 25 to 40 in good health and CMV-seronegative. The CDR3 here is CATSRGYSNYGYTF. CDR3 bases: TGTGCCACCAGCCGGGGGTATAGTAACTATGGCTACACCTTC.